These T cell receptor beta chains were read from a single sample in a study of shared clonotypes between healthy human individuals. TCRdb keeps only in-frame clones here, not all; method: immunoSEQ multiplex PCR. The sample has nearly 1,000,000 clones; less than 85% are singletons. Input material: memory CD4+ T cells sorted from blood. These receptors all stem from a man aged 18 to 29 in good health. CDR3s include the opening cysteine and the closing phenylalanine or tryptophan. The D gene is left open where the match is weak. The size entry is marked missing in some rows and otherwise reads once, few, many or a size class.

-,TRBD2,TRBJ2-7,TRBV2,TGTGCCAGCAGTCTAAGGACTAGCGGGGTGTCCTACGAGCAGTACTTC,CASSLRTSGVSYEQYF
few,-,TRBJ2-7,TRBV6-4,TGTGCCAGCAACACAACTTCCTACGAGCAGTACTTC,CASNTTSYEQYF
-,-,TRBJ1-1,TRBV7-2,TGTGCCAGCAGCCAATATTCTGAAAGAGCTTTCTTT,CASSQYSERAFF
-,-,TRBJ2-7,TRBV2,TGTGCCAGCACTAGGGACTTTTCCTACGAGCAGTACTTC,CASTRDFSYEQYF
once,TRBD1,TRBJ1-1,TRBV5-4,TGTGCCAGCAGCACCCCTCAGGGGGCGGGCACTGAAGCTTTCTTT,CASSTPQGAGTEAFF
-,TRBD2,TRBJ2-1,TRBV7-2,TGTGCCAGCAGCTCGCTAGCGGGGTATGAGCAGTTCTTC,CASSSLAGYEQFF
-,TRBD1,TRBJ1-4,TRBV18,TGTGCCAGCTCACGCGGGACAGGAGGATTTGAAAAACTGTTTTTT,CASSRGTGGFEKLFF
-,TRBD2,TRBJ2-4,TRBV29-1,TGCAGCGCCGGGGCGGGGGACAAAAACATTCAGTACTTC,CSAGAGDKNIQYF
-,TRBD2,TRBJ2-7,TRBV7-8,TGTGCCAGCAGCCTAAAACCCCCTAGCGGAATCTACGAGCAGTACTTC,CASSLKPPSGIYEQYF
-,TRBD1,TRBJ1-6,TRBV6-6,TGTGCCAGCAGCCGCCCAGGGGGTTACGATAATTCACCCCTCCACTTT,CASSRPGGYDNSPLHF
-,-,TRBJ2-3,TRBV30,TGTGCCGTCGCTCCGAGTCCAGATACGCAGTATTTT,CAVAPSPDTQYF
-,TRBD2,TRBJ2-7,TRBV28,TGTGCCAGCGGACTAGCGGGGGGGCCCTACGAGCAGTACTTC,CASGLAGGPYEQYF
-,TRBD2,TRBJ2-3,TRBV10-3,TGTGCCACGGGGGGTAGCACAGATACGCAGTATTTT,CATGGSTDTQYF
-,-,TRBJ2-3,TRBV9,TGTGCCAGCAGCGCGACCTCGGATACGCAGTATTTT,CASSATSDTQYF
few,-,TRBJ2-1,TRBV4-3,TGCGCCAGCAGCCAAGAGCAGAAGTACGAGCAGTTCTTC,CASSQEQKYEQFF
-,-,TRBJ2-7,TRBV7-2,TGTGCCAGCAGCTTAGATTTTTACGAGCAGTACTTC,CASSLDFYEQYF
-,TRBD2,TRBJ2-1,TRBV18,TGTGCCAGCTCACCACTAAACGGGACTAGCGGGTACAATGAGCAGTTCTTC,CASSPLNGTSGYNEQFF
-,TRBD1,TRBJ1-5,TRBV6-4,TGTGCCAGCAGGGGGACCCTGGACAGGAATCAGCCCCAGCATTTT,CASRGTLDRNQPQHF
-,TRBD1,TRBJ1-5,TRBV6-6,TGTGCCAGCACCCAGGGGGGGAGGAATCAGCCCCAGCATTTT,CASTQGGRNQPQHF
-,TRBD2,TRBJ2-2,TRBV6-5,TGTGCCAGCAGCCTAGCGGGGGGGCTGGGCGGGGAGCTGTTTTTT,CASSLAGGLGGELFF
many,-,TRBJ2-3,TRBV10-1,TGCGCCAGCAGCCCGGACTTGCTGAGCACAGATACGCAGTATTTT,CASSPDLLSTDTQYF
-,-,TRBJ1-6,TRBV7-2,TGTGCCAGCAGCCCCCGAGGGAGGGATTGGGGGGTTAATTCACCCCTCCACTTT,CASSPRGRDWGVNSPLHF
-,TRBD1,TRBJ1-4,TRBV7-9,TGTGCCAGCAGCTTAGCGAGGACAGGGAATGAAAAACTGTTTTTT,CASSLARTGNEKLFF
-,-,TRBJ1-4,TRBV7-2,TGTGCCAGCAGCTTATGGGGGGGGAATGAAAAACTGTTTTTT,CASSLWGGNEKLFF
-,-,TRBJ2-5,TRBV2,TGTGCCAGCACCCAGGCGCCTGCAGAGACCCAGTACTTC,CASTQAPAETQYF
-,TRBD1,TRBJ2-5,TRBV2,TGTGCCAGCAGACCGCACAGGGGATCAGAGACCCAGTACTTC,CASRPHRGSETQYF
-,-,TRBJ2-7,TRBV5-1,TGCGCCAGCAGCTTGCCAGGTAACGAGCAGTACTTC,CASSLPGNEQYF
few,-,TRBJ1-6,TRBV10-1,TGCGCCAGCTGTGAAGGCTCCTATAATTCACCCCTCCACTTT,CASCEGSYNSPLHF
-,TRBD1,TRBJ1-4,TRBV10-3,TGTGCCATCAGTGAGTCGAGGACAGGGGGAAAGGTTGAAAAACTGTTTTTT,CAISESRTGGKVEKLFF
-,-,TRBJ2-2,TRBV6-5,TGTGCCAGCAGGGGATCTATCGGGGAGCTGTTTTTT,CASRGSIGELFF
-,-,TRBJ1-1,TRBV13,TGTGCCAGCAGCTTATACTCTGAAGCTTTCTTT,CASSLYSEAFF
few,TRBD1,TRBJ2-4,TRBV5-1,TGCGCCAGCAGCTTAACAGGGGAAGGGGTCAAAAACATTCAGTACTTC,CASSLTGEGVKNIQYF
-,-,TRBJ1-3,TRBV11-2,TGTGCCAGCAGCTTAGACCACCGCTGGGGAAACACCATATATTTT,CASSLDHRWGNTIYF
-,TRBD1,TRBJ2-2,TRBV2,TGTGCCAGCAGTGGGGACAGGGGGGGAACCGGGGAGCTGTTTTTT,CASSGDRGGTGELFF
-,-,TRBJ2-3,TRBV27,TGTGCCCCCCGACCACTACAGCAGTATTTT,CAPRPLQQYF
-,TRBD2,TRBJ2-5,TRBV10-1,TGCGCCAGCAGTGAGTTCCGGGAGGGTGGGACCCAGTACTTC,CASSEFREGGTQYF
few,-,TRBJ1-5,TRBV6-1,TGTGCCAGCAGTGGGGGGGCACAGGGAACTCAGCCCCAGCATTTT,CASSGGAQGTQPQHF
once,-,TRBJ2-1,TRBV28,TGTGCCAGCAGTCGACCAGGTGGGGTGGAGTACAATGAGCAGTTCTTC,CASSRPGGVEYNEQFF
few,-,TRBJ1-2,TRBV28,TGTGCCAGCAGCTCCCGGGCCTCCTATGGCTACACCTTC,CASSSRASYGYTF
-,TRBD1,TRBJ2-1,TRBV5-1,TGCGCCAGCAGCTTCGGACAGGTTTCAGATGAGCAGTTCTTC,CASSFGQVSDEQFF
-,TRBD2,TRBJ2-1,TRBV20-1,TGCAGTGCTAGATGGGAGGGGGAGCAGTTCTTC,CSARWEGEQFF
-,-,TRBJ2-3,TRBV7-9,TGTGCCAGCGGCCGAATGGCGGGGGCCAACCCACGTGTGATGGATACGCAGTATTTT,CASGRMAGANPRVMDTQYF
few,TRBD1,TRBJ1-4,TRBV25-1,TGTGCCAGCAGTGACCAACGGACAGGGTCGTTCGAACTGTTTTTT,CASSDQRTGSFELFF
-,-,TRBJ2-1,TRBV19,TGTGCCAGTAGTTTTCAGAAGGACAATGAGCAGTTCTTC,CASSFQKDNEQFF
-,-,TRBJ2-3,TRBV7-9,TGTGCCAGCAGCTACGGGGCGTCAGATACGCAGTATTTT,CASSYGASDTQYF
-,-,TRBJ1-2,TRBV28,TGTGCCAGCAGTTCGGGACCGTCTAACTATGGCTACACCTTC,CASSSGPSNYGYTF
-,TRBD1,TRBJ2-2,TRBV19,TGTGCCAGTACCCCGCCGGGACAGGGAAGGACCGGGGAGCTGTTTTTT,CASTPPGQGRTGELFF
-,TRBD1,TRBJ1-5,TRBV10-3,TGTGCCACTACAGGGGGTTCCGGTGGTCAGCCCCAGCATTTT,CATTGGSGGQPQHF
-,TRBD1,TRBJ2-2,TRBV2,TGTGCCAGCAGTTCCGGACAGGGGAACACCGGGGAGCTGTTTTTT,CASSSGQGNTGELFF
once,-,TRBJ1-1,TRBV2,TGTGCCAGCAGGGGACATCCGAACACTGAAGCTTTCTTT,CASRGHPNTEAFF
-,-,TRBJ2-7,TRBV6-6,TGTGCCAGCGGGTATTACGAGCAGTACTTC,CASGYYEQYF
-,TRBD1,TRBJ2-7,TRBV7-2,TGTGCCAGCACCAGGACAGGGCCGCCCTACGAGCAGTACTTC,CASTRTGPPYEQYF